Shown below are 31 T cell receptor beta chains from a single sample sequenced in a study of blood T cell repertoires in COVID-19. Measured with immunoSEQ multiplex PCR; TCRdb has only the in-frame clones, and not every one. In the table there are about 87,000 clones, roughly 86% of which are singletons. Source material: peripheral blood. These receptors came from a man aged 40-49 years with acute or convalescent COVID-19.

The J gene is TRBJ2-4, the V gene TRBV2; 7 positions agree with TRBD1. CDR3 size: 13 residues. J was trimmed by 9 bases and V by 7 bases; bases with no gene match: 9. The germline CDR1 and CDR2 sequences are SNHLY and FYNNEI. CDR3 sequence reads: CASTQTGQGIQYF. The CDR3 bases are TGTGCCAGCACTCAGACAGGGCAGGGCATTCAGTACTTC. Drawing the rest from reference TRBV2 and TRBJ2-4, the complete variable domain is EPEVTQTPSHQVTQMGQEVILRCVPISNHLYFYWYRQILGQKVEFLVSFYNNEISEKSEIFDDQFSVERPDGSNFTLKIRSTKLEDSAMYFCASTQTGQGIQYFGAGTRLSVL.

The rearrangement uses TRBV11-1 and TRBJ2-3; the match to TRBD2 covers 12 bases. The trim removed 4 bases at V and 2 bases at J, leaving 4 bases unmatched. The CDR3 contains 16 residues. Germline values: CDR1 SGHAT, CDR2 FQDESV (reference sequence). CDR3 sequence (DNA): TGTGCCAGCAGCTCTCTAGCGGGGGGGAACACAGATACGCAGTATTTT. Translating gives CASSSLAGGNTDTQYF.

The chain carries TRBV19 and TRBJ1-6; TRBD1 matches at 7 bases. The length of the CDR3 is 16 residues. The junction had 10 bases not matched to a gene; V was cut back by 5 bases and J by 6 bases. The germline V gene has CDR1 LNHDA and CDR2 SQIVND (reference sequence). The CDR3 region is CASSPARDSVNSPLHF. Written as DNA, the CDR3 is TGTGCCAGTAGTCCTGCTCGGGACAGCGTTAATTCACCCCTCCACTTT.

The rearrangement uses TRBV6-6 and TRBJ1-5; tentative D call: TRBD1 (6 bases). Germline V CDR1 and CDR2: MNHNY, SVGAGI (reference sequence). V lost 3 bases and J lost 7, with 13 bases in between. This CDR3 region has 14 residues. CDR3 DNA sequence: TGTGCCAGCAGTTATGGGGGCGCCTCGCAGCCCCAGCATTTT. Translating it yields CASSYGGASQPQHF.

This clone appeared a single time. The chain employs TRBV7-9 and TRBJ2-2, with D maybe TRBD1 (6 bases). The CDR3 sequence is 13 residues long. Germline CDR1 and CDR2: SEHNR and FQNEAQ (reference sequence). V was trimmed by 9 bases and J by 2 bases, leaving 10 bases between them. The CDR3 is CARPGQNTGELFF. DNA of the CDR3: TGTGCCAGGCCGGGACAAAACACCGGGGAGCTGTTTTTT.

This clone has just a few counts. This rearrangement joins TRBV7-3 to TRBJ2-1; 11 positions agree with TRBD2. CDR3 length: 15 residues. Unmatched junction bases numbered 3, after V lost 4 bases and J lost 4 bases. CDR1 is SGHTA, CDR2 FQGTGA, per germline. The CDR3 DNA reads as TGTGCCAGCAGCTCCCGACTAGCGGGGTACAATGAGCAGTTCTTC. As protein: CASSSRLAGYNEQFF. Supplemented by reference TRBV7-3 and TRBJ2-1, the full variable domain reads GAGVSQTPSNKVTEKGKYVELRCDPISGHTALYWYRQSLGQGPEFLIYFQGTGAADDSGLPNDRFFAVRPEGSVSTLKIQRTERGDSAVYLCASSSRLAGYNEQFFGPGTRLTVL.

The chain combines TRBV30 with TRBJ2-2; no reliable D call. Trimming pared 2 bases from V and 1 base from J, leaving 5 bases between. This CDR3 region has 13 residues. Per the germline V gene, CDR1 is GTSNPN and CDR2 is SVGIG (reference sequence). This CDR3 is CAWSQRNTGELFF. The CDR3 DNA reads as TGTGCCTGGAGTCAGCGGAACACCGGGGAGCTGTTTTTT. Combining the CDR3 with reference TRBV30 and TRBJ2-2 gives the whole variable domain SQTIHQWPATLVQPVGSPLSLECTVEGTSNPNLYWYRQAAGRGLQLLFYSVGIGQISSEVPQNLSASRPQDRQFILSSKKLLLSDSGFYLCAWSQRNTGELFFGEGSRLTVL.

The DNA for the CDR3 is TGTGCCAGCAGACAGGGGGGGGGCACTGAAGCTTTCTTT. This sequence encodes CASRQGGGTEAFF. This chain connects TRBV3-1 (or the pseudogene TRBV3-2) to TRBJ1-1, with 8 nucleotides matching TRBD1. The V gene end was trimmed by 6 bases and the J gene end by 4 bases; junction bases not matched to a gene: 4. The CDR3 runs to 13 residues. CDR1 is LGHDT, CDR2 YNNKEL, per germline (reference sequence).

The J gene is TRBJ1-6, the V gene TRBV29-1; D not certain. V was shortened by 4 bases and J by 9 bases, with 13 bases between the two germline ends. CDR3 length equals 13 residues. Germline V CDR1 and CDR2: SQVTM, ANQGSEA. This chain's CDR3 is CSVGEGRGSPLHF. DNA of the CDR3: TGCAGCGTTGGGGAGGGTCGTGGTTCACCCCTCCACTTT.

V is TRBV6-4 and J is TRBJ1-4; D is uncertain. Germline lookup yields CDR1 MRHNA and CDR2 SNTAGT. The V gene lost 6 bases and the J gene lost 0 bases, with 11 bases spanning the gap. CDR3 size: 15 residues. CDR3 nucleotides: TGTGCCAGCAGGCGGCAGATTTCAACTAATGAAAAACTGTTTTTT. Its translation: CASRRQISTNEKLFF.

In its sample, this clone was seen once. The V call is TRBV19, the J call TRBJ1-1, with a weak D call TRBD1 (5 bases). V was pared by 6 bases and J by 7 bases, with 21 bases between. In germline, CDR1 is LNHDA, CDR2 SQIVND (reference sequence). CDR3 length: 15 residues. The CDR3, as DNA: TGTGCCAGTAGAAAAAATTTGGGCAGGGATGGTGAAGCTTTCTTT. This sequence encodes CASRKNLGRDGEAFF.

The V and J genes are TRBV5-1 and TRBJ1-6; TRBD1 might be the D (5 bases). V shed 0 bases and J shed 8 bases, with 12 bases lying between them. Germline V gene sequence: CDR1 SGHRS, CDR2 YFSETQ. The CDR3 totals 15 residues. CDR3 coding DNA: TGCGCCAGCAGCTTGGCAGGGTATGGTGATTCACCCCTCCACTTT. Its protein product is CASSLAGYGDSPLHF. Full variable domain (rest looked up from reference TRBV5-1 and TRBJ1-6): KAGVTQTPRYLIKTRGQQVTLSCSPISGHRSVSWYQQTPGQGLQFLFEYFSETQRNKGNFPGRFSGRQFSNSRSEMNVSTLELGDSALYLCASSLAGYGDSPLHFGNGTRLTVT.

The chain joins TRBV30 to TRBJ2-1, with a possible D match to TRBD2 (5 bases). CDR3 length equals 12 residues. V was pared by 1 base and J by 10 bases, with 11 bases between. Germline assignment: CDR1 GTSNPN and CDR2 SVGIG (reference sequence). The CDR3 region has the DNA TGTGCCTGGAGTGGGGCGGCTAGCGAGCAGTTCTTC. Translating it yields CAWSGAASEQFF.

The genes are TRBV19 and TRBJ1-2; possibly TRBD1 for D (6 bases). Trimming removed 3 bases at V and 4 bases at J, with 15 bases between. The CDR3 loop spans 15 amino acids. Germline lookup yields CDR1 LNHDA and CDR2 SQIVND (reference sequence). The CDR3 here is CASSMDGGRAYGYTF. The CDR3 DNA is TGTGCCAGTAGTATGGACGGGGGGCGCGCCTATGGCTACACCTTC. Based on the CDR3 plus reference TRBV19 and TRBJ1-2, the full variable domain is DGGITQSPKYLFRKEGQNVTLSCEQNLNHDAMYWYRQDPGQGLRLIYYSQIVNDFQKGDIAEGYSVSREKKESFPLTVTSAQKNPTAFYLCASSMDGGRAYGYTFGSGTRLTVV.

The chain couples TRBV6-5 to TRBJ1-3, with 10 bases that match TRBD1. The CDR3 extends over 14 amino acids. Germline V lookup: CDR1 MNHEY, CDR2 SVGAGI. Germline trimming cut 6 bases from V and 8 bases from J; bases unmatched to any gene: 7. The CDR3 loop reads CASSRDRGLDTIYF. The DNA for the CDR3 is TGTGCCAGCAGCCGGGACAGGGGATTGGACACCATATATTTT.

The V call is TRBV5-6, the J call TRBJ1-2; no firm D call. V was clipped by 0 bases and J by 4 bases, with 19 bases between them. Looked up from germline, CDR1 is SGHDT and CDR2 is YYEEEE. CDR3 length: 17 amino acids. CDR3 region: CASSLGEVRLRSYGYTF. The CDR3 DNA reads TGTGCCAGCAGCTTGGGGGAGGTCCGACTGAGGAGCTATGGCTACACCTTC.

This sequence joins TRBV23-1 and TRBJ1-5; no firm D call. TRBV23-1 is treated as an ORF (open reading frame) with a function not yet certain. V was clipped by 7 bases and J by 3 bases, with 10 bases between them. This CDR3 has 13 residues. CDR3 bases: TGCGCCAGCAAGGAGGGAAACAATCAGCCCCAGCATTTT. Translating gives CASKEGNNQPQHF.

The chain couples TRBV19 to TRBJ2-4; D might be TRBD1 (5 bases). CDR1 and CDR2 from the germline V gene are LNHDA and SQIVND (reference sequence). The ends were cut back, 6 bases at V and 0 bases at J, with 18 bases in the middle. This CDR3 region has 17 residues. Here the CDR3 reads CASSPSQGGLAKNIQYF. The DNA for the CDR3 is TGTGCCAGTAGCCCCTCCCAGGGTGGCCTAGCCAAAAACATTCAGTACTTC.

This clone was found once. CDR3 residues: CASSAIRGPDEQYF. The DNA of the CDR3 is TGTGCCAGCAGCGCAATCAGGGGCCCCGACGAGCAGTACTTC. The chain carries TRBV2 and TRBJ2-7; a weak D match, TRBD1 (6 bases). V was clipped by 6 bases and J by 5 bases, with 17 bases between them. CDR1 SNHLY and CDR2 FYNNEI come from the germline V gene. CDR3 length: 14 amino acids.

The V call is TRBV19, the J call TRBJ1-1, with TRBD1 matching 9 bases. The V gene's germline CDR1 is LNHDA and CDR2 SQIVND (reference sequence). V was clipped by 4 bases and J by 3 bases; unmatched bases: 6. This CDR3 contains 15 residues. DNA for the CDR3: TGTGCCAGTAGTACTACCGGGACAGGGTACACTGAAGCTTTCTTT. Translated: CASSTTGTGYTEAFF.

V and J are TRBV6-7 and TRBJ2-2, with TRBD1 identical over 8 bases. TRBV6-7 is reported as an ORF; its role is uncertain. CDR3 size: 19 residues. With V trimmed by 0 bases and J by 7 bases, 16 bases remained unmatched. The CDR3 region is CASSYSIAGGYKCGGELFF. Here the CDR3 DNA reads TGTGCCAGCAGTTACTCGATAGCAGGGGGCTATAAGTGTGGCGGGGAGCTGTTTTTT.

The chain has TRBV3-1 (or the pseudogene TRBV3-2) and TRBJ1-2; no clear D gene. The CDR3 consists of 16 residues. V shed 1 base and J shed 5 bases, with 17 bases lying between them. CDR1 is LGHDT and CDR2 is YNNKEL in the germline V gene (reference sequence). Here the CDR3 reads CASSQGFQGLTYGYTF. In DNA form, the CDR3 reads TGTGCCAGCAGCCAAGGTTTCCAAGGACTTACTTATGGCTACACCTTC.

For the CDR3, the DNA is TGTGCTAGTGGTTTGTCCGGGACAGGGTATGAATCCTATAATTCACCCCTCCACTTT. This codes for CASGLSGTGYESYNSPLHF. The chain joins TRBV12-5 to TRBJ1-6; TRBD1 aligns across 9 bases. This CDR3 contains 19 residues. The V gene's germline CDR1 is LGHNT and CDR2 FRNRAP. V trimming: 2 bases; J trimming: 1 base; junction bases outside the gene matches: 9.

The rearrangement uses TRBV5-5 and TRBJ1-2; D gene ambiguous. CDR1 is SGHKS and CDR2 is YYEKEE in the germline V gene (reference sequence). Trimming took 0 bases from V and 2 from J, leaving 11 bases between them. The CDR3 is 15 residues long. The CDR3 loop reads CASSLGQAPNYGYTF. CDR3 sequence (DNA): TGTGCCAGCAGCTTGGGCCAGGCCCCAAACTATGGCTACACCTTC.

The J gene is TRBJ2-2, the V gene TRBV6-5; 7 bases match TRBD2. The germline V gene encodes CDR1 MNHEY and CDR2 SVGAGI. This CDR3 has 16 residues. With 2 bases clipped from V and 6 bases from J, the junction kept 9 bases outside the gene matches. CDR3 sequence (DNA): TGTGCCAGCAGTTACGTCGGACTAGGAGGGGCCGGGGAGCTGTTTTTT. It translates to CASSYVGLGGAGELFF.

The rearrangement uses TRBV9 and TRBJ2-6; 7 nucleotides align to TRBD1. The junction had 10 bases not matched to a gene; V was cut back by 3 bases and J by 4 bases. Germline loops: CDR1 SGDLS, CDR2 YYNGEE. This CDR3 has 17 amino acids. Here the CDR3 reads CASSAPRTGPGANVLTF. CDR3 bases: TGTGCCAGCAGCGCGCCCAGGACAGGTCCCGGGGCCAACGTCCTGACTTTC.

The V call is TRBV3-1 (or the pseudogene TRBV3-2), the J call TRBJ1-1; possible D gene TRBD1, 6 bases. Trimming pared 3 bases from V and 5 bases from J, leaving 19 bases between. The CDR3 consists of 16 residues. CDR1 LGHDT and CDR2 YNNKEL come from the germline V gene (reference sequence). The CDR3, as DNA: TGTGCCAGCAGCCATTGGGTACAGGGAAGGAGGACTGAAGCTTTCTTT. Its protein is CASSHWVQGRRTEAFF.

The genes are TRBV10-1 and TRBJ1-6; D is uncertain. V was pared by 3 bases and J by 11 bases, with 8 bases between. Germline lookup yields CDR1 WNHNN and CDR2 SYGVQD (reference sequence). The CDR3 has 12 residues. The CDR3 nucleotides are TGCGCCAGCAGTGAAAGGAGTCCACCCCTCCACTTT. Amino acids: CASSERSPPLHF.

The V and J genes are TRBV4-3 and TRBJ1-1; 12 nucleotides line up with TRBD1. The germline gives CDR1 LGHNA, CDR2 YSLEER. Unmatched junction bases numbered 15, after V lost 0 bases and J lost 10 bases. CDR3 length: 18 amino acids. The CDR3 DNA is TGCGCCAGCAGCCAAGACACTCCGGGACAGGGGGCAGTTTCTAGAGCTTTCTTT. Protein: CASSQDTPGQGAVSRAFF.

This rearrangement joins TRBV20-1 to TRBJ2-1; D uncertain. V lost 3 bases and J lost 2, with 8 bases in between. Germline V gene lookup returns CDR1 DFQATT and CDR2 SNEGSKA (reference sequence). This CDR3 spans 13 amino acids. In DNA form, the CDR3 reads TGCAGTGCTAGTGGCAGTACCTACAATGAGCAGTTCTTC. It translates to CSASGSTYNEQFF.

The chain uses TRBV11-3 and TRBJ2-7; tentatively, D is TRBD2 (5 bases). The CDR3 contains 13 residues. Deletions cut 3 bases from V and 1 base from J, with 7 bases between. Germline-derived CDR1 and CDR2 are SGHNT and YENEEA. The CDR3 spells CASSFRESYEQYF. As DNA, the CDR3 is TGTGCCAGCAGCTTCCGGGAATCCTACGAGCAGTACTTC.